This passage covers 14 T cell receptor beta chains from one sample sequenced in a study of blood T cell repertoires in COVID-19. TCRdb keeps only in-frame clones here, not all; method: immunoSEQ multiplex PCR. The data show some 130,000 clones, around 80% seen once. Input material: peripheral blood. The receptors stem from a man between 65 and 85 years old with acute or convalescent COVID-19.

CDR3 sequence: CAKTWDRGFGGYTF. The CDR3 coding sequence is TGCGCTAAAACATGGGACAGGGGCTTTGGGGGCTACACCTTC. The gene calls are TRBV5-1 and TRBJ1-2; 10 nucleotides line up with TRBD1. CDR3 length: 14 residues. From germline, CDR1 is SGHRS and CDR2 YFSETQ.

V and J are TRBV27 and TRBJ1-6, with D uncertain. This CDR3 region has 14 residues. V was shortened by 0 bases and J by 10 bases, with 10 bases between the two germline ends. From germline, CDR1 is MNHEY and CDR2 SMNVEV (reference sequence). This CDR3 reads CASSLSWEGSPLHF. CDR3 nucleotide sequence: TGTGCCAGCAGTTTATCATGGGAGGGATCACCCCTCCACTTT.

The chain recombines TRBV7-6 with TRBJ2-5; TRBD2 matches 14 bases. The CDR3 is 17 amino acids. CDR1 and CDR2 from the germline V gene are SGHVS and FNYEAQ. The J segment lost 2 bases and the V segment lost 7 bases, leaving 9 bases of the junction unmatched. CDR3 DNA: TGTGCCAGCATCCGATACGGACTAGCGGGGGGACAAGAGACCCAGTACTTC. Protein sequence: CASIRYGLAGGQETQYF.

The chain links TRBV6-5 to TRBJ1-5; possibly TRBD1 for D (6 bases). CDR3 length: 15 amino acids. The germline V gene has CDR1 MNHEY and CDR2 SVGAGI. Trimming shortened V by 4 bases and J by 7 bases, and 17 bases separated the two germline ends. CDR3 in amino acids: CASSLYYRAGQPQHF. DNA for the CDR3: TGTGCCAGCAGTTTGTACTACAGGGCTGGGCAGCCCCAGCATTTT.

V and J are TRBV11-3 and TRBJ2-1; 7 bases align to TRBD2. V was clipped by 1 base and J by 6 bases; unmatched bases: 3. This CDR3 is built from 14 residues. Germline CDR1 is SGHNT and CDR2 is YENEEA. The CDR3 DNA follows: TGTGCCAGCAGCTTAGCGGGGGGTTTCAATGAGCAGTTCTTC. This sequence encodes CASSLAGGFNEQFF.

This chain links TRBV5-1 with TRBJ1-1; 7 bases fit TRBD1. The CDR3 totals 17 residues. Trimming removed 0 bases from V and 6 bases from J; junction bases left unmatched: 14. Germline V gene data show CDR1 as SGHRS and CDR2 as YFSETQ. CDR3 loop: CASSLDPEGARRAEAFF. The DNA of the CDR3 is TGCGCCAGCAGCTTGGACCCAGAGGGGGCGAGGCGGGCTGAAGCTTTCTTT.

This chain links TRBV19 with TRBJ1-1; maybe TRBD1 (6 bases). V lost 4 bases, J lost 6 bases, and 18 bases lay in between. Per the germline V gene, CDR1 is LNHDA and CDR2 is SQIVND (reference sequence). This CDR3 has 15 residues. The CDR3 DNA sequence: TGTGCCAGTAGTAGAGGGCAGGGGCTCGGAGCTGAAGCTTTCTTT. This translates into CASSRGQGLGAEAFF. The full variable domain, rest sourced from reference TRBV19 and TRBJ1-1, is DGGITQSPKYLFRKEGQNVTLSCEQNLNHDAMYWYRQDPGQGLRLIYYSQIVNDFQKGDIAEGYSVSREKKESFPLTVTSAQKNPTAFYLCASSRGQGLGAEAFFGQGTRLTVV.

V is TRBV7-9 and J is TRBJ1-2; TRBD1 matches 7 bases. V was pared by 1 base and J by 6 bases, with 2 bases of the junction left unmatched. The CDR3 length is 13 residues. Germline CDR1 and CDR2: SEHNR and FQNEAQ (reference sequence). DNA for the CDR3: TGTGCCAGCAGCTTAGTAGACAGGGATGGCTACACCTTC. Protein: CASSLVDRDGYTF. Full variable domain (remainder filled in from reference TRBV7-9 and TRBJ1-2): DTGVSQNPRHKITKRGQNVTFRCDPISEHNRLYWYRQTLGQGPEFLTYFQNEAQLEKSRLLSDRFSAERPKGSFSTLEIQRTEQGDSAMYLCASSLVDRDGYTFGSGTRLTVV.

By share, this clone counts as medium-sized (0.01 to 0.1%). The chain uses TRBV24-1 and TRBJ1-2, with D possibly TRBD1 on 6 matching bases. Germline-derived CDR1 and CDR2 are KGHDR and SFDVKD. Deletions cut 11 bases from V and 6 bases from J, with 18 bases between. The CDR3 is 13 amino acids. CDR3 nucleotide sequence: TGTGCCATCCGACGGGGGGCTTCTGATGGCTACACCTTC. Its translation: CAIRRGASDGYTF.

The chain couples TRBV7-9 to TRBJ2-2; TRBD1 aligns across 9 bases. This CDR3 has 16 residues. Trimming at V came to 6 bases and at J to 5 bases, leaving 10 bases not matched to a gene. Germline V gene sequence: CDR1 SEHNR, CDR2 FQNEAQ (reference sequence). The DNA for the CDR3 is TGTGCCAGCAGGATTGGGACAGGGATAAGGACCGGGGAGCTGTTTTTT. Translating it yields CASRIGTGIRTGELFF. Filled out from reference TRBV7-9 and TRBJ2-2, the complete variable domain reads DTGVSQNPRHKITKRGQNVTFRCDPISEHNRLYWYRQTLGQGPEFLTYFQNEAQLEKSRLLSDRFSAERPKGSFSTLEIQRTEQGDSAMYLCASRIGTGIRTGELFFGEGSRLTVL.

The J gene is TRBJ1-6, the V gene TRBV27, with 9 bases lining up with TRBD1. This CDR3 has 18 residues. From germline, CDR1 is MNHEY and CDR2 SMNVEV (reference sequence). V was clipped by 3 bases and J by 6 bases; unmatched bases: 12. This CDR3 reads CASSFLKDRGYSNSPLHF. For the CDR3, the DNA is TGTGCCAGCAGTTTCTTAAAGGACAGGGGATATAGTAATTCACCCCTCCACTTT.

The J gene is TRBJ1-1, the V gene TRBV5-1, with D hard to call. This CDR3 region has 13 residues. V lost 5 bases, J lost 1 base, and 9 bases lay in between. CDR1 and CDR2 from the germline V gene are SGHRS and YFSETQ. The CDR3 protein is CASSSIGNTEAFF. The CDR3 DNA is TGCGCCAGCAGTTCTATCGGGAACACTGAAGCTTTCTTT.

V gene TRBV28 combines with J gene TRBJ1-2; TRBD1 matches 7 bases. Losses at the gene ends were 4 bases for V and 7 bases for J; bases not matched to a gene: 9. Germline V gene lookup returns CDR1 MDHEN and CDR2 SYDVKM. This CDR3 contains 14 residues. CDR3 residues: CASSYTGAISGYTF. As DNA, the CDR3 is TGTGCCAGCAGTTATACAGGGGCCATATCTGGCTACACCTTC.

This rearrangement joins TRBV7-9 to TRBJ2-2, with no clear D. The CDR3 loop spans 14 amino acids. Deletions cut 2 bases from V and 6 bases from J, with 10 bases between. The germline V gene encodes CDR1 SEHNR and CDR2 FQNEAQ (reference sequence). CDR3 in DNA: TGTGCCAGCAGCTTATTCGACTCGGCCGGGGAGCTGTTTTTT. This gives the protein CASSLFDSAGELFF.